The clone carrying this T cell receptor (beta chain) was picked up a small number of times. Its antigen is still unknown. This sample was taken from a study of identical twins. Study results and caveats: Abundant beta clonotypes from cord blood bore fewer insertions; memory repertoires lacked this pattern. For zero-insertion analyses, partial confounding could come from invariant MAIT and iNKT cells.

A single record per CDR3 protein comes from TCRdb applying MiXCR to the 5' RACE reads. This table has 1.5 million to 2 million distinct CDR3 sequences, under 35% appearing once. Trimming left V 6 bases short and J 0 bases short, with 15 bases between. This CDR3 has 16 amino acids. Sequenced material: cord blood. The rearrangement uses TRBV12-3 or TRBV12-4 and TRBJ1-5; D uncertain. This TCR was sampled from a newborn girl in good health. CDR3 protein: CASSPDGFYSNQPQHF. The CDR3 DNA is TGTGCCAGCAGCCCTGACGGATTCTATAGCAATCAGCCCCAGCATTTT.